This T cell receptor (beta chain) was observed in a study of regulatory and conventional T cells in RAG deficiency (dated by TCRdb to about 2017). Regarding the complete study: High-throughput TCR beta sequencing was used to compare the diversity and composition of the Treg, conventional CD4+ and CD8+ T cell repertoires of RAG-deficient patients with those of healthy controls. Study-wide findings and limitations: Rather than being bona fide Treg cells, the sorted CD25-high CD127-low cells in Omenn syndrome patients may represent peripherally activated cells. Compared with controls, Omenn syndrome and CID/AS patients had 95 to 100-fold fewer unique TCR beta sequences in Treg cells, but only around 10-fold fewer in the other subsets. RAG-deficient patients showed markedly lower Shannon entropy and higher Simpson indices than control T-cell subpopulations. All patient T-cell subsets had shorter CDR3 lengths; Omenn syndrome patients showed >80% Treg-Tconv repertoire overlap at nucleotide and amino acid level. For some subjects, some T-cell subset analyses were not performed.

In regard to this clone: The specificity of this receptor is unknown. Within one base of it there is no much larger clone, and no base qualities were kept.

CDR1 and CDR2 were assigned from the germline V gene as SGHRS and YFSETQ. Reading from cysteine to phenylalanine, the CDR3 counts 12 amino acids. Left in the record is the CDR3 DNA by itself, 36 bases read in frame from the first base. V is pared back by 1 base and J by 7 bases, with 8 bases lying between the germline termini. The library was produced with the immunoSEQ multiplex PCR assay. Rearranged TCR beta chain products were amplified from the genomic DNA of sorted T-cell subsets and were then sequenced. As for the authors' bioinformatics: Repertoire diversity of productive TCR beta rearrangements was quantified using Shannon entropy and Simpson indices. Clonal expansion was assessed using the summed frequency of the 100 most abundant productive TCR beta clonotypes among total reads. The TRB repertoires were scored with a self-reactivity index that is based on amino acid usage at CDR3beta positions 6 and 7. Two-way ANOVA was applied to the repertoire analyses, whereas Student t or Mann-Whitney tests were applied to the flow cytometric analyses. As stored in TCRdb, this immuneACCESS dataset retains in-frame rearrangements with V and J assigned. A fraction of the clones does not appear; measured against another copy, unresolved V genes explain less than half of the discrepancy, and the remainder lacks a known reason. The V and J calls and clone size were taken over from that table, and D and trimming were inferred from the DNA. This sample comprises fewer than 20,000 clones, roughly 86% of them detected only once. 1.4% of the sample goes to the ten largest clones.

Before genomic DNA was extracted, regulatory T cells were isolated from blood as CD4+CD25-high CD127-low cells. Repertoire analyses used fewer than 10 healthy control donors as the comparison group. This same sample was also part of a study on regulatory T cells. The second study also describes: The multiplex PCR relied on 52 forward TRBV primers and 13 reverse TRBJ primers, and amplification bias was corrected through assay-based and computational methods. Patient repertoires showed restricted unique TRB V-J pairs and skewed V and J gene usage, most marked in regulatory T cells. T-cell receptor beta repertoires of sorted regulatory, conventional CD4+ and CD8+ T cells were compared between CD3G-deficient patients and healthy controls. Peripheral blood mononuclear cells were isolated by Ficoll density separation. Within the immunoSEQ assay, multiplex PCR amplified rearranged TRB loci from genomic DNA. An Illumina HiSeq platform was used to sequence the TRB amplicons. Custom algorithms error-filtered the raw sequences and aligned them to reference gene sequences, after which the immunoSEQ online tools were used for analysis. Frequencies of productive and nonproductive TRB rearrangements were evaluated among both unique and total sequences. For group comparisons, t tests, Mann-Whitney tests or two-way ANOVA were performed in Prism software.

This receptor was taken from a human donor in good health. The chain couples TRBV5-1 to TRBJ1-1, with no D gene named confidently. Material for sequencing was Tregs sorted from blood. The sequenced DNA: TGCGCCAGCAGCTTGTCTCCCGGTGAAGCTTTCTTT. Translated, this gives CASSLSPGEAFF.